A single sample gave rise to the 19 T cell receptor beta chains below, sequenced in a study of cytomegalovirus exposure and HLA in healthy donors. PCR used 60 Vbeta primers and 13 Jbeta primers. Assay: immunoSEQ multiplex PCR; the TCRdb copy retains only in-frame clones and omits some. The sample contains some 200,000 clones, 75% to 90% of which appear only once. The specimen was PBMCs. All receptors come from a boy younger than 18 in good health and CMV-seronegative.

This sequence joins TRBV9 and TRBJ2-5, with 8 bases lining up with TRBD1. The DNA end is more similar to TRBJ2-7, so the J call may be wrong. The CDR3 totals 15 residues. Germline values: CDR1 SGDLS, CDR2 YYNGEE. The CDR3 region is CASSQGTGPFYEQYF. The DNA of the CDR3 is TGTGCCAGCAGCCAGGGGACAGGCCCTTTCTACGAGCAGTACTTC.

The genes are TRBV4-3 and TRBJ2-1; TRBD2 aligns across 11 bases. CDR3 length: 14 residues. In germline, CDR1 is LGHNA, CDR2 YSLEER. The V gene end was trimmed by 6 bases and the J gene end by 6 bases; junction bases not matched to a gene: 4. CDR3 nucleotide sequence: TGCGCCAGCAGGGCTAGCGGGAGGAGCAATGAGCAGTTCTTC. It specifies CASRASGRSNEQFF.

The V gene is TRBV19, the J gene TRBJ2-7; possible D gene TRBD1, 6 bases. The V end lost 6 bases, the J end lost 6 bases, and 9 bases lay between the germline ends. The CDR3 totals 11 residues. CDR1 and CDR2 (germline): LNHDA, SQIVND (reference sequence). CDR3 sequence (DNA): TGTGCCAGTAGCTACAGGGCCGAGCAGTACTTC. This translates into CASSYRAEQYF.

V is TRBV7-3 and J is TRBJ2-7; 8 bases match TRBD2. V lost 5 bases and J lost 4; bases outside the gene matches: 16. Germline assignment: CDR1 SGHTA and CDR2 FQGTGA. CDR3 length: 17 residues. The chain's CDR3 is CASSRPLFAGGSYEQYF. The CDR3 coding sequence is TGTGCCAGCAGCCGCCCCCTCTTTGCGGGAGGATCTTACGAGCAGTACTTC.

The CDR3 loop reads CASSSGLSNEQFF. The CDR3 nucleotides are TGTGCCAGCAGCTCCGGACTCAGCAATGAGCAGTTCTTC. The chain is built from TRBV11-2 and TRBJ2-1; a weak D match, TRBD2 (5 bases). There are 13 residues in the CDR3. V lost 4 bases and J 6 bases, leaving 10 bases between the germline ends. CDR1 and CDR2 from the germline V gene are SGHAT and FQNNGV.

This rearrangement joins TRBV10-3 to TRBJ1-2, with 7 bases that match TRBD1. With V trimmed by 0 bases and J by 7 bases, 5 bases remained unmatched. The CDR3 length is 14 residues. Germline CDR1 is ENHRY and CDR2 is SYGVKD. CDR3 nucleotides: TGTGCCATCAGTGAGTCTGCAGGGGGATTTGGCTACACCTTC. Encoded protein: CAISESAGGFGYTF.

This clone has just one count. This chain links TRBV18 with TRBJ1-2; 8 bases map to TRBD1. J lost 4 bases, V lost 2 bases, and 9 bases had no gene match. This CDR3 contains 16 residues. Looked up from germline, CDR1 is KGHSH and CDR2 is LQKENI. CDR3 in amino acids: CASSPDDRGLAYGYTF. The DNA for the CDR3 is TGTGCCAGCTCACCAGATGACAGGGGACTAGCCTATGGCTACACCTTC.

The rearrangement joins TRBV2 to TRBJ2-5; a weak D match, TRBD1 (6 bases). The J call could be wrong; TRBJ2-7 is a better fit for the DNA end. CDR3 length equals 12 residues. CDR1 SNHLY and CDR2 FYNNEI come from the germline V gene. The CDR3 DNA follows: TGTGCCGGGGGACAAAGCTCCTACGAGCAGTACTTC. Its protein is CAGGQSSYEQYF.

The genes are TRBV29-1 and TRBJ1-1; D is perhaps TRBD1 (6 bases). Deletions cut 4 bases from V and 6 bases from J, with 18 bases between. The CDR3 spans 14 residues. Germline V lookup: CDR1 SQVTM, CDR2 ANQGSEA. CDR3 DNA: TGCAGCGTTGGTGGTGGACAGATTTGGTCTGAAGCTTTCTTT. Translation gives CSVGGGQIWSEAFF.

The gene calls are TRBV11-2 and TRBJ1-4; 7 bases match TRBD1. Trimming took 8 bases from V and 6 from J; bases not matched to a gene: 9. Germline V gene sequence: CDR1 SGHAT, CDR2 FQNNGV. CDR3 length: 14 amino acids. The CDR3, as DNA: TGTGCCAGCGTTCCCGGGACAGAATATGAAAAACTGTTTTTT. Its translation: CASVPGTEYEKLFF.

In its sample, this clone was seen once. V usage is TRBV30 and J usage is TRBJ2-2, with 16 positions matching TRBD2. The CDR3 sequence is 17 residues long. The ends lost 4 bases at V and 6 bases at J; junction bases unmatched: 8. Germline CDR1 and CDR2: GTSNPN and SVGIG (reference sequence). The CDR3 DNA reads as TGTGCCTGGACCAAAACTGGGACTAGCGGGAGGGCCGGGGAGCTGTTTTTT. It is translated as CAWTKTGTSGRAGELFF.

The chain combines TRBV14 with TRBJ1-2; D remains unclear. The germline CDR1 and CDR2 sequences are SGHDN and FVKESK. The V end was cut by 0 bases, the J end by 8 bases, with 13 bases between. This CDR3 region has 14 residues. The CDR3 protein is CASSQERRLAGYTF. The CDR3 nucleotides are TGTGCCAGCAGCCAAGAGAGGCGCCTCGCGGGCTACACCTTC.

V and J are TRBV7-2 and TRBJ2-1, with 14 bases that match TRBD2. CDR1 is SGHTA and CDR2 is FQGNSA in the germline V gene. J lost 0 bases, V lost 1 base, and 5 bases had no gene match. The CDR3 covers 19 residues. The DNA of the CDR3 is TGTGCCAGCAGCTTAGATCGACTAGCGGGAGGGAGCTCCTACAATGAGCAGTTCTTC. As protein: CASSLDRLAGGSSYNEQFF.

The chain has TRBV25-1 and TRBJ1-2, with 10 positions matching TRBD1. The CDR3 covers 17 residues. The V and J ends lost 1 base and 4 bases, in that order; junction bases with no gene match: 9. Germline V gene lookup returns CDR1 MGHDK and CDR2 SYGVNS. In DNA form, the CDR3 reads TGTGCCAGCAGTGAATGGACAGGGGGTTTATCGGGCTATGGCTACACCTTC. Translated, it gives CASSEWTGGLSGYGYTF.

The chain uses TRBV9 and TRBJ2-2, with a tentative D call TRBD1 (5 bases). This CDR3 spans 12 amino acids. Looked up from germline, CDR1 is SGDLS and CDR2 is YYNGEE. V lost 3 bases to trimming and J lost 8 bases, with 8 bases between them. The CDR3 loop is CASSGDRGELFF. CDR3 sequence (DNA): TGTGCCAGCAGCGGTGACAGAGGGGAGCTGTTTTTT.

The chain employs TRBV6-1 and TRBJ1-5; perhaps TRBD1 as D (6 bases). The germline CDR1 and CDR2 sequences are MNHNS and SASEGT. The CDR3 loop spans 15 amino acids. V lost 4 bases to trimming and J lost 5 bases, with 15 bases between them. The chain's CDR3 is CASSAQDSPYQPQHF. DNA of the CDR3: TGTGCCAGCAGTGCTCAGGACAGCCCCTATCAGCCCCAGCATTTT.

The CDR3 DNA reads TGTGCCAGTAGGCTAGTTGACGGCCCCTATGGCTACACCTTC. This codes for CASRLVDGPYGYTF. The genes are TRBV19 and TRBJ1-2; D is undetermined. This CDR3 region has 14 residues. The germline CDR1 and CDR2 sequences are LNHDA and SQIVND (reference sequence). V was clipped by 6 bases and J by 4 bases, with 15 bases between them.

The gene calls are TRBV4-1 and TRBJ2-7; D may be TRBD2 (5 bases). There are 13 residues in the CDR3. CDR1 is MGHRA and CDR2 is YSYEKL in the germline V gene. The V and J ends lost 1 base and 4 bases respectively, with 8 bases between them. The CDR3 loop reads CASSQGLKYEQYF. CDR3 coding DNA: TGCGCCAGCAGCCAAGGACTAAAATACGAGCAGTACTTC.

J is TRBJ1-1 and V is TRBV5-5, with 8 bases lining up with TRBD1. The junction had 0 bases not matched to a gene; V was cut back by 0 bases and J by 5 bases. The CDR3 has 13 residues. Germline V lookup: CDR1 SGHKS, CDR2 YYEKEE (reference sequence). CDR3 in amino acids: CASSLGTGTEAFF. In DNA form, the CDR3 reads TGTGCCAGCAGCTTGGGGACAGGGACTGAAGCTTTCTTT.